This T cell receptor (beta chain) comes out of a study of T cell repertoires in cytomegalovirus infection. Study-wide results and caveats: Adding up the frequency of public TCR beta families identified people who carried CMV plus the relevant HLA. HLA-C-restricted CMV clonotypes gave the most frequent clonotype in two of eight donors.

Trimming cost V 8 bases and J 4 bases; bases outside gene matches: 10. The length of the CDR3 is 15 residues. The V gene's germline CDR1 is MNHEY and CDR2 SVGAGI. This clonotype has ten or more counts. The antigen is undetermined. TCRdb passed the reads through MiXCR, listing each CDR3 protein once. The sample yields 500,000 to 600,000 distinct CDR3 sequences, approximately 16% seen once. Sequencing was carried out using CD8+ T cells from PBMCs. The rearrangement links TRBV6-5 to TRBJ1-5; 8 bases line up with TRBD1. The receptor's source is a human donor in good health (CMV status not recorded). Some clones in this sample may be carry-over from other donors' samples. Here the CDR3 DNA reads TGTGCCAGCGGAGCAGGGACAGGCCAAAATCAGCCCCAGCATTTT. Its protein product is CASGAGTGQNQPQHF.